This T cell receptor (beta chain) was captured in a study of response to subunit inactivated influenza vaccine. The CDR3 runs to 18 residues. V was pared by 3 bases and J by 0 bases, with 17 bases between. The V gene's germline CDR1 is KGHDR and CDR2 SFDVKD. Using its own MiXCR run on the RT-PCR reads, TCRdb lists one record per CDR3 protein. The sample has about 830,000 distinct CDR3 sequences; 15% to 20% are singletons. The TCR was taken from a man in his fifties who received an inactivated influenza vaccine. The material sequenced was PBMCs from blood, taken around 5 days after vaccination. J is TRBJ2-1 and V is TRBV24-1, with TRBD1 as a possible D gene (5 bases). CDR3 nucleotides: TGTGCCACCAGTGATACGTGGGGCGGAAGAAGCTCCTACAATGAGCAGTTCTTC. Translation gives CATSDTWGGRSSYNEQFF.